The subject of this entry is one TCR beta chain. Its antigen is unknown. The authors produced TCR alpha and TCR beta cDNA libraries with sample barcodes and UMIs by 5'RACE using constant-segment primers. TCRdb fed the 5' RACE reads into MiXCR, producing one record per CDR3 protein. The profile covers more than 150,000 distinct CDR3 sequences, with roughly 18% appearing a single time and 3% to 4% taken by the ten largest. The data are from a study of T-cell memory formation after mild COVID-19. Study-wide findings and caveats: Researchers could not confirm that second-wave clones peaking on day 37 targeted SARS-CoV-2. Pre-infection memory harbored some responding clones, suggesting cross-reactive memory joined. Later expanders leaned toward CD4+, whereas clones contracting from day 15 to 85 were balanced CD4/CD8.

CDR3 size: 14 residues. The V gene's germline CDR1 is GTSNPN and CDR2 SVGIG (reference sequence). V was trimmed by 0 bases and J by 4 bases, leaving 10 bases between them. The receptor comes from a man between 18 and 35 years old who had mild COVID-19 (a few samples of this study predate the infection). Cell type and time point are not known. Sample: PBMCs or a T cell subset sorted from them (not recorded which). The gene calls are TRBV30 and TRBJ1-5; the D is unclear. DNA of the CDR3: TGTGCCTGGAGTGTGCGGACTTGGAATCAGCCCCAGCATTTT. Encoded protein: CAWSVRTWNQPQHF.